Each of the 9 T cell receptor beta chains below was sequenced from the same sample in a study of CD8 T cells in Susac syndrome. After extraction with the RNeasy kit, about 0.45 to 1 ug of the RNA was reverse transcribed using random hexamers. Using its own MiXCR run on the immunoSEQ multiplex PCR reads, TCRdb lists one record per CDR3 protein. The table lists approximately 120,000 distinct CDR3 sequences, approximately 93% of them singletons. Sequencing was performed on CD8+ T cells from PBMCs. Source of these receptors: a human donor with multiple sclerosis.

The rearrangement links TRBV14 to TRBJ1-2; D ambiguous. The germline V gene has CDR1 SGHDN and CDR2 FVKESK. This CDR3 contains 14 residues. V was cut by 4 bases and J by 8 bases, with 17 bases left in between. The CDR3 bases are TGTGCCAGCAGCCTAATACATGTCAAGGAAGGCTACACCTTC. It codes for CASSLIHVKEGYTF.

CDR3 coding DNA: TGTGCCAGCAGTTTTTATGGGGCCACCGGGGAGCTGTTTTTT. Amino acids: CASSFYGATGELFF. The gene calls are TRBV27 and TRBJ2-2, with D possibly TRBD1 on 5 matching bases. The CDR3 totals 14 residues. Per the germline V gene, CDR1 is MNHEY and CDR2 is SMNVEV (reference sequence). V was pared by 3 bases and J by 4 bases, with 9 bases between.

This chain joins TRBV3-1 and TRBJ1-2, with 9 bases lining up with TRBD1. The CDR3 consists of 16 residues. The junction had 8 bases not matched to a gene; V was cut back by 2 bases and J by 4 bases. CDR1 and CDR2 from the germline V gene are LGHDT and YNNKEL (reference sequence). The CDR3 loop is CASSQPYDRGTYGYTF. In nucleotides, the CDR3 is TGTGCCAGCAGCCAACCTTACGACAGGGGGACCTATGGCTACACCTTC.

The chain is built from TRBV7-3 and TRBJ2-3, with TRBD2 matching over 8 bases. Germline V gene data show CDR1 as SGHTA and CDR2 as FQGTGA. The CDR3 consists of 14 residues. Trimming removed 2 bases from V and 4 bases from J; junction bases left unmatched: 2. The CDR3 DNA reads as TGTGCCAGCAGCTTAGCGGGGGGCTCAGATACGCAGTATTTT. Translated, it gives CASSLAGGSDTQYF.

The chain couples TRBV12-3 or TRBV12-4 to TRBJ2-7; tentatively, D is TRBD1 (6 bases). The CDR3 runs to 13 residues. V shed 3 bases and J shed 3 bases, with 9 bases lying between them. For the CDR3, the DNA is TGTGCCAGCAGTTTCGGCAGGGGCTACGAGCAGTACTTC. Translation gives CASSFGRGYEQYF.

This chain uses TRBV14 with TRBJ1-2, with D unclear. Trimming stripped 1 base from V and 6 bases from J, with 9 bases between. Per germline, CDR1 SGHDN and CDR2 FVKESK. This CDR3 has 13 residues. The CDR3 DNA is TGTGCCAGCAGCCAAGTCGGGAACCATGGCTACACCTTC. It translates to CASSQVGNHGYTF.

Written as DNA, the CDR3 is TGTGCCACCAGCGCGCCGGGGGATGAGCAGTTCTTC. Its protein is CATSAPGDEQFF. The rearrangement uses TRBV15 and TRBJ2-1; TRBD2 might be the D (6 bases). CDR3 size: 12 residues. Trimming took 5 bases from V and 8 from J, leaving 10 bases between them. Germline V gene lookup returns CDR1 LNHNV and CDR2 YYDKDF (reference sequence). Full variable domain (outside the CDR3, taken from reference TRBV15 and TRBJ2-1): DAMVIQNPRYQVTQFGKPVTLSCSQTLNHNVMYWYQQKSSQAPKLLFHYYDKDFNNEADTPDNFQSRRPNTSFCFLDIRSPGLGDTAMYLCATSAPGDEQFFGPGTRLTVL.

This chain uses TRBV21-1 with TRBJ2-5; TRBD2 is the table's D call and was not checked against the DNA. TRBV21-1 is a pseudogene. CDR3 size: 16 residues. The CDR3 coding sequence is TGTGCCAGCAGCAACCTGGGACTAGCGGGGGACGAGACCCAGTACTTC. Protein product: CASSNLGLAGDETQYF.

In DNA form, the CDR3 reads TGTGCCAGCAGTTTTGACGCCGCCGAGCAGTACTTC. Translating it yields CASSFDAAEQYF. The chain combines TRBV28 with TRBJ2-7; D unresolved. V was trimmed by 3 bases and J by 6 bases, leaving 9 bases between them. CDR3 length: 12 amino acids. Germline V CDR1 and CDR2: MDHEN, SYDVKM.